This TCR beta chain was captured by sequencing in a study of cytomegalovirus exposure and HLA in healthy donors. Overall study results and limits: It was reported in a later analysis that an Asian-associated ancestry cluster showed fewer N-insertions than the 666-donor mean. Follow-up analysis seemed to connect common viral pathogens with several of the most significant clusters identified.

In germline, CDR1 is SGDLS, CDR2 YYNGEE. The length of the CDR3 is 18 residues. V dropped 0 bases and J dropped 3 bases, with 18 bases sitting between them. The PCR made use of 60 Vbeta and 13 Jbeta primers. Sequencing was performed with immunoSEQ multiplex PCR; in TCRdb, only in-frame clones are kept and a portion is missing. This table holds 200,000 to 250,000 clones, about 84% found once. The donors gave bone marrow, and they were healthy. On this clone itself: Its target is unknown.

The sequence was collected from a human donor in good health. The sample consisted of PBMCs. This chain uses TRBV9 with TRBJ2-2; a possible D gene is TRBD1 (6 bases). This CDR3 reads CASSVESEGGFDTGELFF. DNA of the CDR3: TGTGCCAGCAGCGTAGAGTCTGAAGGGGGATTTGACACCGGGGAGCTGTTTTTT.